The rows below give T cell receptor beta chains drawn from one sample of a study of human T cells and chemical hapten exposure. MiXCR was run by TCRdb on the RACE reads, yielding one entry per CDR3 protein. The top ten hold less than 3% of the sample, which has more than 95,000 distinct CDR3 sequences, under 40% seen once. This specimen was whole blood, taken in connection with sensitization to the hapten diphenylcyclopropenone (DPC). These receptors were collected from a man in his forties with alopecia areata. Some clones in this sample may be carry-over from other donors' samples. CDR3s include the opening cysteine and the closing phenylalanine or tryptophan. Fields, in order: J gene, clone size, V gene, D gene, CDR3 protein, CDR3 DNA. D genes are given only for firm matches. Clone size, where shown, is once, few, many, or a class for clones that have expanded.

>TRBJ2-1|-|TRBV29-1|TRBD2
CSVAGGPYNEQFF
TGCAGCGTTGCGGGAGGGCCTTACAATGAGCAGTTCTTC
>TRBJ1-1|-|TRBV11-1|-
CASSLVGGFTEAFF
TGTGCCAGCAGCTTAGTGGGCGGGTTCACTGAAGCTTTCTTT
>TRBJ2-1|few|TRBV4-2|-
CASSQEPPEQGPYNEQFF
TGTGCCAGCAGCCAAGAACCCCCAGAACAGGGTCCCTACAATGAGCAGTTCTTC
>TRBJ1-5|-|TRBV7-8|-
CASSLGGLQPQHF
TGTGCCAGCAGCTTAGGAGGGCTCCAGCCCCAGCATTTT
>TRBJ2-6|-|TRBV12-3/TRBV12-4|-
CASSLGQHSGANVLTF
TGTGCCAGCAGTTTGGGGCAGCACTCTGGGGCCAACGTCCTGACTTTC
>TRBJ2-1|few|TRBV6-2/TRBV6-3|-
CASRLRVSEQFF
TGTGCCAGCAGGCTAAGGGTGAGTGAGCAGTTCTTC
>TRBJ1-3|few|TRBV29-1|-
CSVSDTSGNTIYF
TGCAGCGTTTCCGACACCTCTGGAAACACCATATATTTT
>TRBJ2-5|many|TRBV9|TRBD1
CASSVGTDQETQYF
TGTGCCAGCAGCGTCGGGACAGATCAAGAGACCCAGTACTTC
>TRBJ2-5|-|TRBV7-9|TRBD1
CASSPGQYQETQYF
TGTGCCAGCAGCCCGGGACAGTATCAAGAGACCCAGTACTTC
>TRBJ2-7|few|TRBV27|-
CASRPIGRTLTAYEQYF
TGTGCCAGCAGGCCTATAGGACGAACCTTAACTGCCTACGAGCAGTACTTC
>TRBJ2-3|-|TRBV7-2|-
CASSLVSRPSTDTQYF
TGTGCCAGCAGCTTAGTGTCCAGACCTAGCACAGATACGCAGTATTTT
>TRBJ2-7|few|TRBV6-2/TRBV6-3|TRBD2
CASQRERGEVQYF
TGTGCCAGCCAGCGGGAGAGAGGGGAGGTTCAGTACTTC
>TRBJ1-2|-|TRBV12-3/TRBV12-4|TRBD1
CASSRGTGGDGYTF
TGTGCCAGCAGCCGGGGGACAGGGGGCGATGGCTACACCTTC
>TRBJ2-5|-|TRBV29-1|TRBD2
CSASLAGAGETQYF
TGCAGCGCCTCACTAGCGGGAGCAGGCGAGACCCAGTACTTC
>TRBJ2-6|few|TRBV7-9|-
CASSLAVSGANVLTF
TGTGCCAGCAGCTTAGCGGTTTCCGGGGCCAACGTCCTGACTTTC
>TRBJ1-2|-|TRBV29-1|TRBD1
CSVADRGYGYTF
TGCAGCGTTGCCGACAGGGGCTATGGCTACACCTTC
>TRBJ2-7|-|TRBV6-5|TRBD1
CASSPLKGQVSSYEQYF
TGTGCCAGCAGTCCCCTCAAGGGACAGGTGAGCTCCTACGAGCAGTACTTC